Detailed here is one T cell receptor beta chain. This clonotype was observed a few times. Its antigen is unknown. Base qualities are missing; no much larger clone stands one base away. These data come from a study of response to subunit inactivated influenza vaccine (dated by TCRdb to between 2017 and 2018). In terms of the full investigation: The study used deep quantitative T cell receptor repertoire profiling to track responses to a trivalent subunit inactivated influenza vaccine.

The CDR3 contains 14 residues, cysteine and phenylalanine counted. Only the CDR3 DNA is retained, 42 bases long and in frame from the first base. Looking up the germline V gene (reference sequence) yields CDR1 GTSNPN and CDR2 SVGIG. The germline V and J ends show losses of 4 bases and 3 bases respectively, and no gene match explains 2 bases of the junction. The method was RT-PCR. Sequencing used an Illumina HiSeq 2500. TCRdb reanalyzed the raw reads on its own, using fastp at Q25 for trimming and MiXCR for clone calling, and kept in-frame beta chains. One record per CDR3 amino acid sequence lists the most common genes and DNA. For this sample there are under 200,000 distinct CDR3 sequences; approximately 12% appear just once. The ten largest clones represent around 28% of the sample. Overall study results and their limits: According to the authors, only a limited number of new T cells may be recruited by each seasonal influenza vaccination.

The same data also contributed to another study, on T cells expressing NK-cell markers. The second study also describes: 5'RACE template switching, by which a universal primer site and unique molecular identifiers were added, was used to make TCR beta cDNA libraries. Three sorted T-cell subsets (CD3+CD56+NKG2C+, CD3+CD56+NKG2C- and CD3+CD56-NKG2C+) from about 8 donors had their TCR beta-chain repertoires profiled. Of the eight sequenced donors, seven were found to be HCMV-seropositive and one was found to be HCMV-seronegative. To restrict sorting to alphabetaTCR-expressing T cells, an anti-gammadeltaTCR antibody was added in several experiments. In roughly 6 donors, the dominant CD3+CD56+NKG2C+ clonotypes were among the top 10 CD8+ clonotypes and accounted for about 1.0-7.0% of CD8+ T cells. Those dominant clonotypes were again the most abundant among CD3+CD56-NKG2C+ cells in a few donors, at about 25-65%. Whether the expanded NKG2C-expressing T cell clones were specific for HCMV antigens was left unclear. Randomly selected healthy volunteers, three men and five women, were used as the eight sequenced donors. To determine HCMV serostatus, a commercial ELISA kit was used to detect HCMV-specific IgG in serum. Ficoll density gradient centrifugation was used to isolate peripheral blood mononuclear cells from blood. CD4+ and CD8+ T cells were isolated from PBMC by magnetic immunoseparation with Miltenyi isolation kits. Synthesis of cDNA was primed from the TCR beta constant segment and was followed by two consecutive PCR amplification steps. The libraries were sequenced on Illumina HiSeq 2000/2500, MiSeq or NextSeq, producing 2 x 150 bp reads. MIGEC was used to demultiplex reads and group reads by UMI, and MiTCR was used to assemble and quantify clonotypes. To exclude erroneous sequences, only TCR cDNA sequences supported by at least two reads were retained. Downstream repertoire analysis used the tcR package, and clonotypes were matched across fractions by CDR3 nucleotide sequence plus V segment. VDJmatch was used to annotate antigen specificity against VDJdb, with one amino acid substitution in CDR3 permitted.

This sequence originates from a man over 45 who received an inactivated influenza vaccine. Donor details come from another sample of the same person, matched by shared clones. The chain couples TRBV30 to TRBJ2-1, with 11 bases in between that match TRBD2. This material consisted of CD8+ T cells sorted from PBMCs, taken less than 13 days after vaccination. The DNA sequence is TGTGCCTGGACTCTAGCGGGAGGCTACAATGAGCAGTTCTTC. Protein translation: CAWTLAGGYNEQFF.